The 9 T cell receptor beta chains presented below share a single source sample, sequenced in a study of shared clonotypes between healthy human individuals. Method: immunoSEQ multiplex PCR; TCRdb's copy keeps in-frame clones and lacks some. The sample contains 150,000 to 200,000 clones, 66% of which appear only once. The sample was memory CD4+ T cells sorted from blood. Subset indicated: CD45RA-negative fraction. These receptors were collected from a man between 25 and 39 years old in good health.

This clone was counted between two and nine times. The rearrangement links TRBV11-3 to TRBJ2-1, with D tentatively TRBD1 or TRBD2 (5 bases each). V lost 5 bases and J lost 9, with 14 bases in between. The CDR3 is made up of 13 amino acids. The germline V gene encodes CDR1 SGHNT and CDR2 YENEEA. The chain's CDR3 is CASSPDPGGEQFF. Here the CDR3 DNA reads TGTGCCAGCAGCCCCGATCCTGGGGGTGAGCAGTTCTTC.

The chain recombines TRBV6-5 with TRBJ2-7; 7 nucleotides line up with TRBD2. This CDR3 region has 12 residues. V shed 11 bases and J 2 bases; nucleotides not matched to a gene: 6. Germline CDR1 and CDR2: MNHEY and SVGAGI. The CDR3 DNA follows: TGTGCCTATAGCGGGTCCACCTACGAGCAGTACTTC. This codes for CAYSGSTYEQYF.

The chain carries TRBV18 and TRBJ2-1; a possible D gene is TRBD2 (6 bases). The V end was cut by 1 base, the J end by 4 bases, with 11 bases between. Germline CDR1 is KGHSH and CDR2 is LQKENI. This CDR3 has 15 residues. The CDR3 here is CASSPRGMGYNEQFF. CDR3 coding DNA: TGTGCCAGCTCACCACGCGGGATGGGTTACAATGAGCAGTTCTTC.

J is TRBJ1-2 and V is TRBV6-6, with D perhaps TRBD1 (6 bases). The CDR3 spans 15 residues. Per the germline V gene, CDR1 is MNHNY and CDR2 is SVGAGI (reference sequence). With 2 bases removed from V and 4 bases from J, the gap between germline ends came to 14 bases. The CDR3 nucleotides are TGTGCCAGCAGTTACGAGCAGGGGAATGCCTATGGCTACACCTTC. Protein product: CASSYEQGNAYGYTF.

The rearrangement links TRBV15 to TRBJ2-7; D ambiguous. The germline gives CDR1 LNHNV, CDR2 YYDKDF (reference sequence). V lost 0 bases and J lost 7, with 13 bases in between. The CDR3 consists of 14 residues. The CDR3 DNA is TGTGCCACCAGCAGAGATGGCAGGCCGCGGGAGCAGTACTTC. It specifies CATSRDGRPREQYF. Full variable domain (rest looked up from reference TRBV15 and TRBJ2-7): DAMVIQNPRYQVTQFGKPVTLSCSQTLNHNVMYWYQQKSSQAPKLLFHYYDKDFNNEADTPDNFQSRRPNTSFCFLDIRSPGLGDTAMYLCATSRDGRPREQYFGPGTRLTVT.

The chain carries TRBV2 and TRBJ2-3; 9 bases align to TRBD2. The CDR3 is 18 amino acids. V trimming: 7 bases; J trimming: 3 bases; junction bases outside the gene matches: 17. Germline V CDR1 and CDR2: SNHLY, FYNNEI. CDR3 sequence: CASMYRGRADNRTDTQYF. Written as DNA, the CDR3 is TGTGCCAGCATGTACCGCGGGAGGGCCGATAATAGGACAGATACGCAGTATTTT.

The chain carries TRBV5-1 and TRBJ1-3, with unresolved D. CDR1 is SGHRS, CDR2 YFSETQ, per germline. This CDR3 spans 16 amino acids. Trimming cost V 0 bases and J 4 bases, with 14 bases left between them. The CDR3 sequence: CASSLGSTTPGNTIYF. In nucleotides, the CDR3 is TGCGCCAGCAGCTTGGGTTCGACAACTCCGGGAAACACCATATATTTT.

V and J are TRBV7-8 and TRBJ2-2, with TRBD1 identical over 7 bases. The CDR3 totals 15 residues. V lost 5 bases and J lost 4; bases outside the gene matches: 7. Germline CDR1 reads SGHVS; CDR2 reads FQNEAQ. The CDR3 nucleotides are TGTGCCAGCAGCCGCTCAGGACAGGCCACCGGGGAGCTGTTTTTT. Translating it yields CASSRSGQATGELFF.

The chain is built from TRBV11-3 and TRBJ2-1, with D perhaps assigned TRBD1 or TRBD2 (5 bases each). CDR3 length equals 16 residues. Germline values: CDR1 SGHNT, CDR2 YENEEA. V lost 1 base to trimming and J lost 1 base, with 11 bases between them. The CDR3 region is CASSLGTWGSYNEQFF. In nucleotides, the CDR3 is TGTGCCAGCAGCTTAGGCACGTGGGGGTCCTACAATGAGCAGTTCTTC.